The 18 T cell receptor beta chains listed next were all sequenced from one sample in a study of CD8 T cells in Susac syndrome. RNA amounts of roughly 0.45 to 1 ug underwent reverse transcription with random hexamers. TCRdb independently ran MiXCR on the immunoSEQ multiplex PCR reads; one entry per CDR3 protein. The sample lists a few hundred thousand distinct CDR3 sequences; 95% were seen once. Sequenced material: CD4+ T cells from PBMCs. These receptors were taken from a human donor with multiple sclerosis.

CDR3 nucleotide sequence: TGTGCCAGCAGCGTGGGACTAGCCGGAGATACGCAGTATTTT. It translates to CASSVGLAGDTQYF. The J gene is TRBJ2-3, the V gene TRBV9; 9 bases match TRBD2. The CDR3 covers 14 residues. V was pared by 2 bases and J by 5 bases, with 3 bases of the junction left unmatched. CDR1 and CDR2 (germline): SGDLS, YYNGEE.

CDR3 DNA: TGCGCCAGCAGGCCCAACCCTGCGAACACCGGGGAGCTGTTTTTT. Encoded protein: CASRPNPANTGELFF. The gene calls are TRBV5-1 and TRBJ2-2, with D hard to call. Germline V gene sequence: CDR1 SGHRS, CDR2 YFSETQ. The CDR3 has 15 amino acids. V was trimmed by 5 bases and J by 0 bases, leaving 11 bases between them.

The chain carries TRBV29-1 and TRBJ2-3; D is unclear. Deletions cut 2 bases from V and 4 bases from J, with 7 bases between. Looked up from germline, CDR1 is SQVTM and CDR2 is ANQGSEA. This CDR3 is built from 12 residues. The chain's CDR3 is CSVESMADTQYF. CDR3 in DNA: TGCAGCGTTGAAAGTATGGCAGATACGCAGTATTTT.

This clonotype was observed a single time. The chain carries TRBV9 and TRBJ1-1, with D perhaps TRBD1 (6 bases). The CDR3 has 15 amino acids. V lost 4 bases, J lost 0 bases, and 13 bases lay in between. Looked up from germline, CDR1 is SGDLS and CDR2 is YYNGEE. The CDR3 coding sequence is TGTGCCAGCAGCCCCACAGGGTCGATGAACACTGAAGCTTTCTTT. Encoded protein: CASSPTGSMNTEAFF.

CDR3 loop: CASSQEGDGHEKLFF. The CDR3 DNA reads TGTGCCAGCAGCCAAGAGGGAGACGGTCATGAAAAACTGTTTTTT. This sequence joins TRBV4-2 and TRBJ1-4; no firm D call. V was cut by 0 bases and J by 6 bases, with 11 bases left in between. CDR3 length equals 15 residues. CDR1 is LGHNA, CDR2 YNFKEQ, per germline.

This chain joins TRBV6-5 and TRBJ2-7, with TRBD1 matching over 7 bases. CDR3 size: 13 residues. V gave up 6 bases and J gave up 6 bases; unmatched junction bases: 8. Germline CDR1 is MNHEY and CDR2 is SVGAGI. The CDR3 DNA is TGTGCCAGCAGACTGGCCAGGGGGACCGAGCAGTACTTC. Protein: CASRLARGTEQYF.

The rearrangement uses TRBV29-1 and TRBJ2-3; TRBD2 agrees at 10 bases. The CDR3 runs to 17 residues. The trim removed 4 bases at V and 3 bases at J, leaving 13 bases unmatched. Germline CDR1 reads SQVTM; CDR2 reads ANQGSEA. The CDR3: CSVASPDSSGSTDTQYF. As DNA, the CDR3 is TGCAGCGTTGCCTCACCCGATTCTAGCGGGAGTACAGATACGCAGTATTTT.

The chain recombines TRBV9 with TRBJ2-1; 8 nucleotides agree with TRBD2. CDR3 size: 15 residues. J was trimmed by 6 bases and V by 0 bases; bases with no gene match: 5. CDR1 SGDLS and CDR2 YYNGEE come from the germline V gene. This chain's CDR3 is CASSVGLAGRNEQFF. The CDR3 nucleotides are TGTGCCAGCAGCGTAGGGCTAGCGGGCCGCAATGAGCAGTTCTTC.

The chain couples TRBV29-1 to TRBJ2-3; 10 positions match TRBD2. V shed 7 bases and J 6 bases; nucleotides not matched to a gene: 16. This CDR3 has 16 residues. Germline CDR1 reads SQVTM; CDR2 reads ANQGSEA. The CDR3 here is CSADPGLALGKDTQYF. DNA of the CDR3: TGCAGCGCCGACCCGGGACTAGCGCTCGGGAAGGATACGCAGTATTTT.

V and J are TRBV19 and TRBJ2-1, with unresolved D. This CDR3 has 12 amino acids. Germline CDR1 and CDR2: LNHDA and SQIVND (reference sequence). V lost 3 bases to trimming and J lost 6 bases, with 6 bases between them. The CDR3 loop reads CASSMLSNEQFF. The DNA for the CDR3 is TGTGCCAGTAGTATGCTCTCCAATGAGCAGTTCTTC.

CDR3 DNA sequence: TGCAGTGCTAGTACAGGGACAAACATTCAGTACTTC. Its protein product is CSASTGTNIQYF. The chain couples TRBV20-1 to TRBJ2-4, with a weak D call TRBD1 (6 bases). V was pared by 3 bases and J by 6 bases, with 9 bases between. The germline CDR1 and CDR2 sequences are DFQATT and SNEGSKA (reference sequence). The CDR3 extends over 12 amino acids.

The rearrangement links TRBV20-1 to TRBJ1-1; tentatively, D is TRBD1 (5 bases). Germline V CDR1 and CDR2: DFQATT, SNEGSKA (reference sequence). The CDR3 contains 12 residues. The V end was cut by 5 bases, the J end by 3 bases, with 10 bases between. CDR3 nucleotide sequence: TGCAGTGCTCCGCGAGGGGACACTGAAGCTTTCTTT. Protein product: CSAPRGDTEAFF.

This sequence joins TRBV30 and TRBJ2-7; 12 bases are shared with TRBD2. Germline CDR1 and CDR2: GTSNPN and SVGIG (reference sequence). V shed 0 bases and J 3 bases; nucleotides not matched to a gene: 9. This CDR3 contains 17 residues. CDR3 amino acids: CAWSVRGWTSGIYEQYF. CDR3 sequence (DNA): TGTGCCTGGAGTGTACGTGGATGGACTAGCGGGATCTACGAGCAGTACTTC.

This chain joins TRBV5-1 and TRBJ1-6; TRBD1 might be the D (6 bases). Germline V gene lookup returns CDR1 SGHRS and CDR2 YFSETQ. Trimming took off 5 bases at V and 10 bases at J, with 10 bases between the two ends. The CDR3 totals 12 residues. CDR3 sequence reads: CASRQGDSPLHF. CDR3 nucleotides: TGCGCCAGCAGACAGGGTGACTCACCCCTCCACTTT. The variable domain in full, completed from reference TRBV5-1 and TRBJ1-6, reads KAGVTQTPRYLIKTRGQQVTLSCSPISGHRSVSWYQQTPGQGLQFLFEYFSETQRNKGNFPGRFSGRQFSNSRSEMNVSTLELGDSALYLCASRQGDSPLHFGNGTRLTVT.

The V and J genes are TRBV19 and TRBJ2-7; no definite D call. Germline-derived CDR1 and CDR2 are LNHDA and SQIVND (reference sequence). The CDR3 is 17 amino acids. Trimming cost V 3 bases and J 3 bases, with 21 bases left between them. The CDR3 protein is CASSIGAEAGRLYEQYF. CDR3 bases: TGTGCCAGTAGTATCGGCGCCGAGGCTGGGCGCCTCTACGAGCAGTACTTC.

This chain links TRBV12-3 or TRBV12-4 with TRBJ1-2; D not resolved. Trimming took off 1 base at V and 5 bases at J, with 8 bases between the two ends. There are 13 residues in the CDR3. Here the CDR3 reads CASSLGQVYGYTF. In DNA form, the CDR3 reads TGTGCCAGCAGTTTAGGGCAGGTATATGGCTACACCTTC.

This sequence joins TRBV12-3 or TRBV12-4 and TRBJ2-1, with D maybe TRBD2 (6 bases). The CDR3 is 11 residues long. The V gene lost 5 bases and the J gene lost 12 bases, with 11 bases spanning the gap. The CDR3 reads CASSAGTSQFF. The DNA for the CDR3 is TGTGCCAGCAGTGCCGGGACTTCGCAGTTCTTC.

The DNA for the CDR3 is TGTGCCTGGAGTCCCCAGGGGGGGCTCGACGAGCAGTACTTC. This gives the protein CAWSPQGGLDEQYF. The chain employs TRBV30 and TRBJ2-7, with D tentatively TRBD1 or TRBD2 (7 bases each). The V end was cut by 2 bases, the J end by 5 bases, with 16 bases between. This CDR3 spans 14 amino acids. Per the germline V gene, CDR1 is GTSNPN and CDR2 is SVGIG (reference sequence).